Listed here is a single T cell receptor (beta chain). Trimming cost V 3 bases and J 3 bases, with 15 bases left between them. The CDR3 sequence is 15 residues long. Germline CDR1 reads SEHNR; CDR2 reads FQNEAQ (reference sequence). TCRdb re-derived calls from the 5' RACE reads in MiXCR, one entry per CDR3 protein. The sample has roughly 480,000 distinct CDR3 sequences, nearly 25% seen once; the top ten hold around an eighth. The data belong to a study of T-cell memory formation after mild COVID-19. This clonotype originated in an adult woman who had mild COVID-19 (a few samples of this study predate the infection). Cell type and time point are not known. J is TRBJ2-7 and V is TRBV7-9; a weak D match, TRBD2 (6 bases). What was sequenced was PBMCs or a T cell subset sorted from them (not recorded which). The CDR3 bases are TGTGCCAGCAGCTTTATGACGGGAGATAGCTACGAGCAGTACTTC. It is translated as CASSFMTGDSYEQYF. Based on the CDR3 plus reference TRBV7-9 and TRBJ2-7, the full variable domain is DTGVSQNPRHKITKRGQNVTFRCDPISEHNRLYWYRQTLGQGPEFLTYFQNEAQLEKSRLLSDRFSAERPKGSFSTLEIQRTEQGDSAMYLCASSFMTGDSYEQYFGPGTRLTVT.